This T cell receptor (beta chain) was observed in a study of CD8 T cells in ankylosing spondylitis. Notes on the study in general: The authors found the disease-linked clones to be CD8+ and relatively rare in peripheral blood. Blood from ankylosing spondylitis patients appeared to carry a characteristic eight-variant TCR beta motif. According to the report, clones linked to the disease were significantly enriched in matched synovial fluid samples taken from ankylosing spondylitis patients.

From the 5' RACE reads, TCRdb called clonotypes with MiXCR, one entry per CDR3 protein. The data hold roughly 300,000 distinct CDR3 sequences, with 8% observed a single time. This clonotype was seen only a few times. Its antigen is still unknown. Losses at the gene ends were 5 bases for V and 3 bases for J; bases not matched to a gene: 4. This CDR3 has 16 amino acids. Germline V lookup: CDR1 MNHEY, CDR2 SMNVEV (reference sequence). J is TRBJ2-1 and V is TRBV27, with 13 bases fitting TRBD2. The sequence was obtained from a male donor with ankylosing spondylitis. The sample comprised blood, either unsorted or a sorted T cell fraction (not recorded which). The CDR3 loop reads CASSHGTSGVYNEQFF. The CDR3 bases are TGTGCCAGCAGTCACGGGACTAGCGGGGTCTACAATGAGCAGTTCTTC.